This is a list of T cell receptor beta chains from one sample in a study of blood T cells in healthy people across ages. TCRdb processed the 5' RACE reads anew with MiXCR; each CDR3 protein has one entry. The sample holds 750,000 or so distinct CDR3 sequences; around 25% are singletons and the top ten take under 9.5%. This same sample was also part of a study on T cells of mothers and their children.

Sample: blood. These receptors originate from a boy younger than 18 in good health. CDR3s include the opening cysteine and the closing phenylalanine or tryptophan. D genes are given only for firm matches. For some rows the clone size is stated as once, few or many, or as a class when expanded; others skip it.

cdr3_nt	cdr3_aa	clone_size	v_call	d_call	j_call
TGTGCCAGCAGCCAGATCGGGGTACGATACGAGCAGTACTTC	CASSQIGVRYEQYF	few	TRBV16	-	TRBJ2-7
TGTGCCACCAGTGAATCCCTAAACTATGGCTACACCTTC	CATSESLNYGYTF	-	TRBV24-1	-	TRBJ1-2
TGTGCCACCAGTGATTTACCGGATAAGACCCAGTACTTC	CATSDLPDKTQYF	once	TRBV24-1	-	TRBJ2-5
TGTGCCAGCGTGCGGTCCGAGAACACCGGGGAGCTGTTTTTT	CASVRSENTGELFF	few	TRBV6-6	-	TRBJ2-2
TGCGCCAGCAGCCAAGGGCCAATGGATGGAAATCAGCCCCAGCATTTT	CASSQGPMDGNQPQHF	-	TRBV4-1	-	TRBJ1-5
TGTGCCAGCAGTGAAGCGTCCAGCTCCTACAATGAGCAGTTCTTC	CASSEASSSYNEQFF	few	TRBV2	-	TRBJ2-1
TGTGCCAGCCAGCCCTCGACAGAACGATGGACTGAAGCTTCCTTT	CASQPSTERWTEASF	-	TRBV7-9	-	TRBJ1-1
TGTGCCAGCAGCTTAGTTGCGGGGGACCTCGCTGAAAAACAGTTTTTT	CASSLVAGDLAEKQFF	-	TRBV7-9	-	TRBJ1-4
TGTGCCAGCAGCCTAAGCTGGAGCTCCTACAATGAGCAGTTCTTC	CASSLSWSSYNEQFF	-	TRBV6-5	-	TRBJ2-1
TGTGCCACCGCCGACCCTCCCGGGAACAATGAGCAGTTCTTC	CATADPPGNNEQFF	few	TRBV24-1	-	TRBJ2-1
TGTGCCAGCAGTTTAGAGGGGGCTGGCACTGAAGCTTTCTTT	CASSLEGAGTEAFF	many	TRBV12-3/TRBV12-4	TRBD1	TRBJ1-1
TGTGCCAGCAGTGAAGGAGGGGTTGGCACCGGGGAGCTGTTTTTT	CASSEGGVGTGELFF	-	TRBV25-1	-	TRBJ2-2
TGTGCCCACGGCAGCGCCAATGAGCAGTTCTTC	CAHGSANEQFF	few	TRBV6-6	-	TRBJ2-1
TGTGCCAGCAGTTTTTCGCTAGCGGCAGTAGTCCATGAGCAGTTCTTC	CASSFSLAAVVHEQFF	-	TRBV27	TRBD2	TRBJ2-1
TGTGCCAGCAGTGATTGGGACAGCACTATCTACGAGACCCAGTACTTC	CASSDWDSTIYETQYF	many	TRBV2	TRBD1	TRBJ2-5
TGTGCCAGCAGTGCCAGAGTTGCCTCCTACAATGAGCAGTTCTTC	CASSARVASYNEQFF	-	TRBV28	-	TRBJ2-1
TGTGCCAGCAGCTTAGGCGGGGGGGCAGGCGAGCAGTACTTC	CASSLGGGAGEQYF	few	TRBV7-2	TRBD2	TRBJ2-7
TGTGCCATTAACCGGGGCCCAGGCAACGTCCTGACTTTC	CAINRGPGNVLTF	-	TRBV28	-	TRBJ2-6
TGTGCCAGCAGTTTATCGGGGGCAAAAACGGGAGGCTACACCTTC	CASSLSGAKTGGYTF	once	TRBV27	-	TRBJ1-2
TGTGCCAGCAGCCAGAACTTGGAGCTCCAAGAGACCCAGTACTTC	CASSQNLELQETQYF	-	TRBV3-1	-	TRBJ2-5
TGTGCCAGCAGCTCGTCCCGGGACAGGGGTGGGAATGAGCAGTTCTTC	CASSSSRDRGGNEQFF	-	TRBV7-3	TRBD1	TRBJ2-1
TGTGCCAGCAGCCACGGGGAACTGGCTCTCGACTCTGGAAACACCATATATTTT	CASSHGELALDSGNTIYF	few	TRBV21-1	-	TRBJ1-3
TGTGCCAGCAGTTCCTCCCCTATGGGCTTCATAACAGAGCTCTACAATGAGCAGTTCTTC	CASSSSPMGFITELYNEQFF	few	TRBV6-5	-	TRBJ2-1
TGTGCCAGTTCTCCCGGGGGTCGACCGAACACCGGGGAGCTGTTTTTT	CASSPGGRPNTGELFF	-	TRBV6-1	-	TRBJ2-2
TGTGCCAGCAGCCAGGCGGAGACCCAGTACTTC	CASSQAETQYF	many	TRBV14	-	TRBJ2-5
TGTGCCAGCAGCCGACAGGGTTGGGACGAGCAGTACTTC	CASSRQGWDEQYF	-	TRBV14	TRBD1	TRBJ2-7
TGTGCCAGCAGCCAAGCGGGAGGTGTGACCTACGAGCAGTACTTC	CASSQAGGVTYEQYF	-	TRBV7-2	TRBD2	TRBJ2-7
TGTGCCAGCAGCTTAGATCGGGGCTCCCACTATGGCTACACCTTC	CASSLDRGSHYGYTF	-	TRBV7-2	-	TRBJ1-2
TGCAGCGTTGCGGTAGGGAACACTGAAGCTTTCTTT	CSVAVGNTEAFF	-	TRBV29-1	-	TRBJ1-1
TGCAGTGCTATAGGGAACACCATATATTTT	CSAIGNTIYF	-	TRBV20-1	-	TRBJ1-3
TGTGCCAGCAGCGTTAGTAGCGGGCAAAGTGAGCAGTTCTTC	CASSVSSGQSEQFF	few	TRBV9	TRBD2	TRBJ2-1
TGCGCCAGCAGCCAAGTGAGGGGCTACAACAATGAGCAGTTCTTC	CASSQVRGYNNEQFF	-	TRBV4-3	-	TRBJ2-1
TGTGCCAGCAGTTACGAGGAACGCACAGATACGCAGTATTTT	CASSYEERTDTQYF	-	TRBV6-2/TRBV6-3	-	TRBJ2-3
TGTGCCAGCAGGTTCCTTAAGGGGGGATACAATGAGCAGTTCTTC	CASRFLKGGYNEQFF	few	TRBV7-2	-	TRBJ2-1
TGCGCCAGCAGCCAAGATCGGACCCCCAGGGAGACCCAGTACTTC	CASSQDRTPRETQYF	-	TRBV4-3	-	TRBJ2-5
TGTGCCAGCACCCCGAGGGTCAGGAACACTGAAGCTTTCTTT	CASTPRVRNTEAFF	-	TRBV7-9	-	TRBJ1-1
TGCGCCAGCAGCTTGGGAGCGTTAGACAGAACCTACGAGCAGTACTTC	CASSLGALDRTYEQYF	few	TRBV5-1	-	TRBJ2-7
TGCAGTGCTAGGTCGTTTGAAAACATTCAGTACTTC	CSARSFENIQYF	-	TRBV20-1	-	TRBJ2-4
TGCGCCAGCAGCTTGTCGGACAGGGACTTCCACGAGCAGTACTTC	CASSLSDRDFHEQYF	few	TRBV5-1	TRBD1	TRBJ2-7
TGTGCCAGCAGCCTCAAATCTGGAGGGGAGGGCTCCTACGAGCAGTACTTC	CASSLKSGGEGSYEQYF	few	TRBV7-9	TRBD2	TRBJ2-7
TGTGCCAGCGGCCCCCGGACAGATACGCAGTATTTT	CASGPRTDTQYF	-	TRBV2	-	TRBJ2-3
TGTGCCAGCAGTTTGCAGGGGGTAACTAATGAAAAACTGTTTTTT	CASSLQGVTNEKLFF	-	TRBV12-3/TRBV12-4	TRBD1	TRBJ1-4
TGTGCCAGCGTAGTGCGGGAGAGCACCGGGGAGCTGTTTTTT	CASVVRESTGELFF	-	TRBV6-2/TRBV6-3	TRBD2	TRBJ2-2
TGTGCCAGCAGTTACTCGTGGGCTGGGTTTTCACCCCTCCACTTT	CASSYSWAGFSPLHF	-	TRBV6-5	-	TRBJ1-6
TGTGCCGGCAGCTTGGGGGCCGGGACAGGGGCGTACGAGCAGTACTTC	CAGSLGAGTGAYEQYF	-	TRBV5-5	TRBD1	TRBJ2-7
TGTGCCAGCAGTTTAAGGCGGGATAAAGGTGAGCAGTACTTC	CASSLRRDKGEQYF	-	TRBV12-3/TRBV12-4	-	TRBJ2-7
TGTGCCAGCTCACCAGCAGCAATGTCTCAAGAGACCCAGTACTTC	CASSPAAMSQETQYF	few	TRBV18	-	TRBJ2-5
TGTGCCAGCAGCACCCGGACTAGCGGGGGAGATACGCAGTATTTT	CASSTRTSGGDTQYF	-	TRBV5-4	TRBD2	TRBJ2-3
TGCGCCAGCAGCTTGTGGACCGGGACTAGCGGGAGAGTGCAGTTCTTC	CASSLWTGTSGRVQFF	-	TRBV5-1	TRBD2	TRBJ2-1
TGTGCCAGCAGTGAAGCGCCCACTCCGGACATTCAGTACTTC	CASSEAPTPDIQYF	few	TRBV2	-	TRBJ2-4
TGTGCCAGCAGTGAGGCGAGGCTAGAGGGGAGGACCGTTTTC	CASSEARLEGRTVF	-	TRBV2	-	TRBJ1-2
TGTGCCACCAGTGATGTAGGCCCCGGAATCAATGAGCAGTTCTTC	CATSDVGPGINEQFF	few	TRBV24-1	-	TRBJ2-1
TGTGCCAGCCACGGTTTTTTCAGGGAAGATGGCTACACCTTC	CASHGFFREDGYTF	-	TRBV2	-	TRBJ1-2
TGCGCCAGCAGCCAAGATGAATCCTACGAGCAGTACTTC	CASSQDESYEQYF	many	TRBV4-1	-	TRBJ2-7